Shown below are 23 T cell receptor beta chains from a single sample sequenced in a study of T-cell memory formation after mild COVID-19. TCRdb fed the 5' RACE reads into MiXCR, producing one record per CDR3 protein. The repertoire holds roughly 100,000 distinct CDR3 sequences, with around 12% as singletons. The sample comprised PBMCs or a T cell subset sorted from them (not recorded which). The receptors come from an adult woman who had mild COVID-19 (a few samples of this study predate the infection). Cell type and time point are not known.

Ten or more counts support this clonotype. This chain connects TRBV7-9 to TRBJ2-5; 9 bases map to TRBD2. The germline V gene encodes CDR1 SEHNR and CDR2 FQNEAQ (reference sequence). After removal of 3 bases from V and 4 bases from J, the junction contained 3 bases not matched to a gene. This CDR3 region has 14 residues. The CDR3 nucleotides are TGTGCCAGCAGCTTGGCGGGAGGGCGAGAGACCCAGTACTTC. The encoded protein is CASSLAGGRETQYF.

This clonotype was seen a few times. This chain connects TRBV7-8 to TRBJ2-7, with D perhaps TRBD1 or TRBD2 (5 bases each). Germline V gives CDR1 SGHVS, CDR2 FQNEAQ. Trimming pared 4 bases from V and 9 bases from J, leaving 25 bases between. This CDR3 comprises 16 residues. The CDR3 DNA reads TGTGCCAGCAGCTCCAAGGGGAGAGCCTACGAGTCTAGGCAGTACTTC. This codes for CASSSKGRAYESRQYF.

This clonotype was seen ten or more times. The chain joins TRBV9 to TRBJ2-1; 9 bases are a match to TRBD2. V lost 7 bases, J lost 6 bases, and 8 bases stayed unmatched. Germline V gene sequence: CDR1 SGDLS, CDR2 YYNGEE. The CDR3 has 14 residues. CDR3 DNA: TGTGCCAGCGAGAGCGGGGGGCATACCAATGAGCAGTTCTTC. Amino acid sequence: CASESGGHTNEQFF.

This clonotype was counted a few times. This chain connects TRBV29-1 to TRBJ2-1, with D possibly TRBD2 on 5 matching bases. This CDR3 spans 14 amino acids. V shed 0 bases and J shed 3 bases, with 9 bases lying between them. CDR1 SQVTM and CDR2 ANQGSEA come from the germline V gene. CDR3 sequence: CSVEDRRLYNEQFF. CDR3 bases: TGCAGCGTTGAAGACCGGAGGCTCTACAATGAGCAGTTCTTC.

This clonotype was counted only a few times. CDR3 residues: CASSLVLESGANVLTF. CDR3 DNA sequence: TGTGCCAGCAGCTTAGTACTAGAGTCTGGGGCCAACGTCCTGACTTTC. The chain uses TRBV7-9 and TRBJ2-6; tentative D call: TRBD2 (5 bases). This CDR3 has 16 residues. The germline V gene encodes CDR1 SEHNR and CDR2 FQNEAQ (reference sequence). V gave up 1 base and J gave up 1 base, with 8 bases separating them.

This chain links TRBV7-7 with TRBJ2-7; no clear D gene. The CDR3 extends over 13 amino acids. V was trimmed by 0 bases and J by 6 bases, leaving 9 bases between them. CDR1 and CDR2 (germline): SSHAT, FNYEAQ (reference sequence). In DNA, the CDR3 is TGTGCCAGCAGCTTAGCTTTGGGCGGCGAGCAGTACTTC. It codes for CASSLALGGEQYF. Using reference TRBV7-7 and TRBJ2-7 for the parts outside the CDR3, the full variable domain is GAGVSQSPRYKVTKRGQDVTLRCDPISSHATLYWYQQALGQGPEFLTYFNYEAQPDKSGLPSDRFSAERPEGSISTLTIQRTEQRDSAMYRCASSLALGGEQYFGPGTRLTVT.

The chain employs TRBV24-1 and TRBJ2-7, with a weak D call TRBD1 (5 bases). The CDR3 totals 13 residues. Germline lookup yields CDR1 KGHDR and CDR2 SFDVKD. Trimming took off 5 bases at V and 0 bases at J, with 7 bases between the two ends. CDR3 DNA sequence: TGTGCCACCAGTGCAACAGGCTCCTACGAGCAGTACTTC. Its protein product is CATSATGSYEQYF.

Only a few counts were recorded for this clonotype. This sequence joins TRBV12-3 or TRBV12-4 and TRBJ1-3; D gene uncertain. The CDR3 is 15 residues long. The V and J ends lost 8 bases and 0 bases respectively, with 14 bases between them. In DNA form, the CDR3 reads TGTGCCAGCCTCACCCGGGAGTACTCTGGAAACACCATATATTTT. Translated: CASLTREYSGNTIYF.

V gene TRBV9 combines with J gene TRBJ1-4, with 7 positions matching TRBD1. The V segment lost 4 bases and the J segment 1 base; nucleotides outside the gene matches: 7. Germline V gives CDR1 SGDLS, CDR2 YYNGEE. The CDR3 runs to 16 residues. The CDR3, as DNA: TGTGCCAGCAGCCCCGGACAGGTTATAACTAATGAAAAACTGTTTTTT. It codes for CASSPGQVITNEKLFF. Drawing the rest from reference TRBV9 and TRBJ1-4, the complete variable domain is DSGVTQTPKHLITATGQRVTLRCSPRSGDLSVYWYQQSLDQGLQFLIQYYNGEERAKGNILERFSAQQFPDLHSELNLSSLELGDSALYFCASSPGQVITNEKLFFGSGTQLSVL.

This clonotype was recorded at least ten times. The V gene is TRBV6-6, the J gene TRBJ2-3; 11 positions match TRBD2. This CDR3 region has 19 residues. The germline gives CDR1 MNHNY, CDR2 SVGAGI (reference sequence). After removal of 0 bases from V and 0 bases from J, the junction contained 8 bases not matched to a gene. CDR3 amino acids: CASSYSMLAGGPSTDTQYF. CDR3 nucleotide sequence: TGTGCCAGCAGTTACTCGATGCTAGCGGGGGGTCCTAGCACAGATACGCAGTATTTT.

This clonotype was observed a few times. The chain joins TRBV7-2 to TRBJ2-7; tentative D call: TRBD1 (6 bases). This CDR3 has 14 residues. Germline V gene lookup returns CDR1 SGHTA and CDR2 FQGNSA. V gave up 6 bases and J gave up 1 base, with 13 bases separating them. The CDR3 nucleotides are TGTGCCAGCAGTCAACAGGGACCTTCCTACGAGCAGTACTTC. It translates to CASSQQGPSYEQYF.

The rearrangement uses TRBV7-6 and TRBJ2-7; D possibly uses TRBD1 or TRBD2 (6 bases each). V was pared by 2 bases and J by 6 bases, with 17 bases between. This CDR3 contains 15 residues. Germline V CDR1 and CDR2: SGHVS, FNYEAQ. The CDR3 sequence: CASSLSGGGLLEQYF. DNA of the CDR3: TGTGCCAGCAGCTTATCAGGAGGGGGTCTGCTCGAGCAGTACTTC.

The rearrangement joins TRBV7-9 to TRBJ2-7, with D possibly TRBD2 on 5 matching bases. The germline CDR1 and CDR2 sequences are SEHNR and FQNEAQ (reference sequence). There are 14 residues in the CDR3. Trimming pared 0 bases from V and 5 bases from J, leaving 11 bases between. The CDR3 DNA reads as TGTGCCAGCAGCTTAGCTATGGGGAGCGACGAGCAGTACTTC. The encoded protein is CASSLAMGSDEQYF. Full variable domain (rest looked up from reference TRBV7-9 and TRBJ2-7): DTGVSQNPRHKITKRGQNVTFRCDPISEHNRLYWYRQTLGQGPEFLTYFQNEAQLEKSRLLSDRFSAERPKGSFSTLEIQRTEQGDSAMYLCASSLAMGSDEQYFGPGTRLTVT.

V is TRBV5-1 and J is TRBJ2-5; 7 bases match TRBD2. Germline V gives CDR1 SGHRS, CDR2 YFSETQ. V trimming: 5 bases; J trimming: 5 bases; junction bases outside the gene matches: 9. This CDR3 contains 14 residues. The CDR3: CASRFPGGRETQYF. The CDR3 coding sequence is TGCGCCAGCAGATTTCCGGGAGGCCGGGAGACCCAGTACTTC.

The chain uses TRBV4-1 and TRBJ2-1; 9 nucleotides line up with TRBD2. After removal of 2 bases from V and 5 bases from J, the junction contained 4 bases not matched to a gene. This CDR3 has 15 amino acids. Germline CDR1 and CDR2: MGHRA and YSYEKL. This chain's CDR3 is CASSQLLAGNNEQFF. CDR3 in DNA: TGCGCCAGCAGCCAATTACTAGCGGGTAACAATGAGCAGTTCTTC.

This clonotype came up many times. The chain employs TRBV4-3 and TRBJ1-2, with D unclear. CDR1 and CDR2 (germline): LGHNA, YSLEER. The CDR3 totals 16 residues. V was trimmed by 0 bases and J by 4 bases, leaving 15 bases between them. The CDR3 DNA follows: TGCGCCAGCAGCCAAGATAGGACCCTCGTACGCTATGGCTACACCTTC. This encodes CASSQDRTLVRYGYTF.

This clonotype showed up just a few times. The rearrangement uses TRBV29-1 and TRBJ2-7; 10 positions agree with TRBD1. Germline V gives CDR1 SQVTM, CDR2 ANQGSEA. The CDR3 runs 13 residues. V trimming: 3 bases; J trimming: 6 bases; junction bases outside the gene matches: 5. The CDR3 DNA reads TGCAGCGTTGAGCCGACAGGGGGCTTCGAGCAGTACTTC. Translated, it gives CSVEPTGGFEQYF.

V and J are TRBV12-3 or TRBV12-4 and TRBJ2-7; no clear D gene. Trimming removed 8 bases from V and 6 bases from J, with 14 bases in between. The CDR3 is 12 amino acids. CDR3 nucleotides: TGTGCCAGCTCCGTAGCTATTGGCGAGCAGTACTTC. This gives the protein CASSVAIGEQYF.

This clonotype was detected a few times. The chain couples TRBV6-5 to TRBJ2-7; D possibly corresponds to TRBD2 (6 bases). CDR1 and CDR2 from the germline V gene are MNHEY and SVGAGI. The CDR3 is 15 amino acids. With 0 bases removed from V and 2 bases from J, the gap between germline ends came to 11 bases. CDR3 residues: CASSYSSSATYEQYF. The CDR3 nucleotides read TGTGCCAGCAGTTACTCGTCTAGCGCCACCTACGAGCAGTACTTC.

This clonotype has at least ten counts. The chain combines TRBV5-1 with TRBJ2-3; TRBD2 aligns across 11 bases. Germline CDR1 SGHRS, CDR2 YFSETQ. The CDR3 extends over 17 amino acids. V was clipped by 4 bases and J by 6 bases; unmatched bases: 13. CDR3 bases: TGCGCCAGCAGCACAAGGACTAGCGGGTATGCTGGGGATACGCAGTATTTT. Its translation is CASSTRTSGYAGDTQYF.

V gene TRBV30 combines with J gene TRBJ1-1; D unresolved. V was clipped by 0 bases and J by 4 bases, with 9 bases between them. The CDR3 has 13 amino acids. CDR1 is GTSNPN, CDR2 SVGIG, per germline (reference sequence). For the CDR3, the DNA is TGTGCCTGGAGTGTGCTGGGTTCCACTGAAGCTTTCTTT. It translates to CAWSVLGSTEAFF.

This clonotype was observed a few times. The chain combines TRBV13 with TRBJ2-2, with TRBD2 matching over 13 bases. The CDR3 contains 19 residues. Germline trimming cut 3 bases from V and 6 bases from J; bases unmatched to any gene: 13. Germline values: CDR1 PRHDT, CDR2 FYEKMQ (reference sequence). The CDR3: CASSFRLAGGKGSAGELFF. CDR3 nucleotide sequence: TGTGCCAGCAGCTTCCGACTAGCGGGGGGCAAAGGGAGCGCCGGGGAGCTGTTTTTT.

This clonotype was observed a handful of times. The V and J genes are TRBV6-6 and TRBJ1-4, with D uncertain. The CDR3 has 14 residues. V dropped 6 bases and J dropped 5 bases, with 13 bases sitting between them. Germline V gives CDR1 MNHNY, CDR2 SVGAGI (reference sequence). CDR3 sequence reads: CASREAVPNEKLFF. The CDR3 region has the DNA TGTGCCAGCAGGGAGGCAGTTCCCAATGAAAAACTGTTTTTT.